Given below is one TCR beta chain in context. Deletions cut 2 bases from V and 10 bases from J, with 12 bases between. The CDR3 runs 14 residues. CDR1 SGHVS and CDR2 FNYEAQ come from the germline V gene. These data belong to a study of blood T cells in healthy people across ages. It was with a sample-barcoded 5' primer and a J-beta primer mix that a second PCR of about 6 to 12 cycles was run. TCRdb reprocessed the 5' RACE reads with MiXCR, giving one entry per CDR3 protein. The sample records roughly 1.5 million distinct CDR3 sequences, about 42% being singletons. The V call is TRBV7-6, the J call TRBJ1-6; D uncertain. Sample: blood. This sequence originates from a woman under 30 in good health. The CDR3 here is CASSLRDGRSPLHF. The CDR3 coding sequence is TGTGCCAGCAGCTTACGCGACGGTAGATCACCCCTCCACTTT.